These 9 T cell receptor beta chains were all obtained from the same sample, sequenced in a study of patients and donors after allogeneic stem cell transplantation. TCRdb re-called the RT-PCR reads with MiXCR, one entry per CDR3 protein. In the table there are approximately 98,000 distinct CDR3 sequences, 35% of which are singletons. The sequenced material came from blood, either unsorted or a sorted T cell fraction (not recorded which). The receptors come from a human donor who was either an allogeneic HSCT recipient or a stem cell or donor lymphocyte infusion donor (not recorded which). It is not recorded whose cells these are; they may come from a transplant donor.

The chain combines TRBV4-2 with TRBJ2-7, with D maybe TRBD1 (5 bases). Trimming cost V 0 bases and J 0 bases, with 9 bases left between them. This CDR3 contains 15 residues. Germline CDR1 reads LGHNA; CDR2 reads YNFKEQ. This chain's CDR3 is CASSQERGSSYEQYF. The CDR3 nucleotides are TGTGCCAGCAGCCAAGAAAGGGGAAGCTCCTACGAGCAGTACTTC.

The chain recombines TRBV29-1 with TRBJ2-7; perhaps TRBD1 as D (6 bases). This CDR3 has 15 amino acids. The V end was cut by 4 bases, the J end by 4 bases, with 20 bases between. Germline assignment: CDR1 SQVTM and CDR2 ANQGSEA. The DNA for the CDR3 is TGCAGCGTTGTTGCGGCAACGGGACACCAGTACGAGCAGTACTTC. The encoded protein is CSVVAATGHQYEQYF.

This clonotype has a handful of counts. The CDR3 DNA reads as TGTGCCAGCAGGCAAAAACCCGGGACAGGGAGCAATGAGCAGTTCTTC. Amino acid sequence: CASRQKPGTGSNEQFF. This chain connects TRBV7-9 to TRBJ2-1; TRBD1 agrees at 9 bases. The CDR3 is 16 amino acids. V was pared by 6 bases and J by 6 bases, with 12 bases of the junction left unmatched. From germline, CDR1 is SEHNR and CDR2 FQNEAQ (reference sequence).

This clonotype was detected only a few times. The gene calls are TRBV29-1 and TRBJ2-1; TRBD2 matches at 7 bases. The V and J ends lost 3 bases and 0 bases, in that order; junction bases with no gene match: 8. Germline CDR1 reads SQVTM; CDR2 reads ANQGSEA. This CDR3 contains 16 residues. DNA of the CDR3: TGCAGCGTTGACGGATACGGCGGGAGCTCCTACAATGAGCAGTTCTTC. Translating it yields CSVDGYGGSSYNEQFF.

The chain links TRBV7-8 to TRBJ2-6; D is unclear. Germline V lookup: CDR1 SGHVS, CDR2 FQNEAQ. The ends were cut back, 3 bases at V and 2 bases at J, with 8 bases in the middle. The CDR3 extends over 15 amino acids. CDR3 in amino acids: CASSFGGTGANVLTF. The CDR3 nucleotides read TGTGCCAGCAGCTTCGGTGGCACTGGGGCCAACGTCCTGACTTTC.

This chain joins TRBV6-5 and TRBJ1-4; D is undetermined. The germline CDR1 and CDR2 sequences are MNHEY and SVGAGI. V dropped 0 bases and J dropped 2 bases, with 7 bases sitting between them. This CDR3 region has 15 residues. The CDR3 DNA sequence: TGTGCCAGCAGTTACTCCCCGAGGACTAATGAAAAACTGTTTTTT. Protein product: CASSYSPRTNEKLFF.

With respect to this clonotype: A much bigger clone sits one base away, suggesting this may be a read error. The V call is TRBV6-2 or TRBV6-3, the J call TRBJ1-5, with D maybe TRBD1 (5 bases). Trimming took 6 bases from V and 4 from J, leaving 16 bases between them. The CDR3 covers 15 residues. CDR1 and CDR2 (germline): MNHEY, SVGEGT. CDR3 in amino acids: CASSNRMGGNQPQHF. The CDR3 DNA reads TGTGCCAGCAGCAACAGGATGGGAGGAAATCAGCCCCAGCATTTT.

This clonotype has just a few counts. The chain has TRBV3-1 and TRBJ1-5; no firm D call. Deletions cut 3 bases from V and 0 bases from J, with 6 bases between. The CDR3 contains 14 residues. Germline lookup yields CDR1 LGHDT and CDR2 YNNKEL (reference sequence). CDR3 sequence (DNA): TGTGCCAGCAGCCATCAGGATAGCAATCAGCCCCAGCATTTT. Residues: CASSHQDSNQPQHF.

This clonotype was detected only once. This rearrangement joins TRBV15 to TRBJ2-5, with 9 bases fitting TRBD2. Germline V lookup: CDR1 LNHNV, CDR2 YYDKDF (reference sequence). V shed 3 bases, J shed 0 bases, and the junction held 11 bases outside the gene matches. The CDR3 runs to 18 residues. CDR3 nucleotide sequence: TGTGCCACCAGCAGTGATGGGCTAGCGGGAACCTACCAAGAGACCCAGTACTTC. Amino acids: CATSSDGLAGTYQETQYF.